The 5 T cell receptor beta chains below come from one sample, sequenced in a study of cytomegalovirus exposure and HLA in healthy donors. The PCR used 60 Vbeta and 13 Jbeta primers. Sequencing used immunoSEQ multiplex PCR; TCRdb keeps in-frame clones, though not all of them. The repertoire has around 150,000 clones, almost 85% of them found once; the top ten carry approximately 6.1%. The sequenced sample was PBMCs. The receptor set was obtained from a man between 25 and 39 years old in good health and CMV-seropositive.

As to this clone: A junction boundary mismatches the germline segment, possibly from a read error. The rearrangement joins TRBV6-1 to TRBJ1-2, with a tentative D call TRBD1 (5 bases). Per germline, CDR1 MNHNS and CDR2 SASEGT. The length of the CDR3 is 15 residues. Written as DNA, the CDR3 is TGTGCCAGCAGTGAACTGGCAGGGAAAAACTATGGCTACACTTTC. Amino acids: CASSELAGKNYGYTF.

The V gene is TRBV6-1, the J gene TRBJ1-3; D unclear. The CDR3 runs to 15 residues. The ends were cut back, 7 bases at V and 3 bases at J, with 16 bases in the middle. Germline loops: CDR1 MNHNS, CDR2 SASEGT. The CDR3 loop reads CASKSSGGGGNTIYF. The CDR3 DNA follows: TGTGCCAGCAAATCATCGGGAGGAGGTGGAAACACCATATATTTT.

This clone was recorded only once. The rearrangement joins TRBV5-5 to TRBJ2-3, with 9 nucleotides matching TRBD2. Trimming at V came to 8 bases and at J to 5 bases, leaving 9 bases not matched to a gene. CDR3 length equals 14 residues. The germline CDR1 and CDR2 sequences are SGHKS and YYEKEE (reference sequence). CDR3 DNA sequence: TGTGCCAGTGAAGGCGGGAGGGCCGGAGATACGCAGTATTTT. Protein sequence: CASEGGRAGDTQYF.

The table lists this clone with a few counts. The chain employs TRBV9 and TRBJ2-3; TRBD1 might be the D (7 bases). CDR1 is SGDLS and CDR2 is YYNGEE in the germline V gene. The CDR3 runs to 13 residues. Trimming removed 1 base from V and 6 bases from J, with 9 bases in between. CDR3 amino acids: CASSVQGGDTQYF. As DNA, the CDR3 is TGTGCCAGCAGCGTACAGGGGGGCGATACGCAGTATTTT.

The rearrangement uses TRBV6-1 and TRBJ1-1; 8 nucleotides align to TRBD1. The CDR3 loop spans 15 amino acids. J gave up 2 bases and V 6 bases, and 8 bases lay outside the gene matches. Germline lookup yields CDR1 MNHNS and CDR2 SASEGT. The CDR3 coding sequence is TGTGCCAGCAGCCGACAGGGGATTATTAACACTGAAGCTTTCTTT. It codes for CASSRQGIINTEAFF.